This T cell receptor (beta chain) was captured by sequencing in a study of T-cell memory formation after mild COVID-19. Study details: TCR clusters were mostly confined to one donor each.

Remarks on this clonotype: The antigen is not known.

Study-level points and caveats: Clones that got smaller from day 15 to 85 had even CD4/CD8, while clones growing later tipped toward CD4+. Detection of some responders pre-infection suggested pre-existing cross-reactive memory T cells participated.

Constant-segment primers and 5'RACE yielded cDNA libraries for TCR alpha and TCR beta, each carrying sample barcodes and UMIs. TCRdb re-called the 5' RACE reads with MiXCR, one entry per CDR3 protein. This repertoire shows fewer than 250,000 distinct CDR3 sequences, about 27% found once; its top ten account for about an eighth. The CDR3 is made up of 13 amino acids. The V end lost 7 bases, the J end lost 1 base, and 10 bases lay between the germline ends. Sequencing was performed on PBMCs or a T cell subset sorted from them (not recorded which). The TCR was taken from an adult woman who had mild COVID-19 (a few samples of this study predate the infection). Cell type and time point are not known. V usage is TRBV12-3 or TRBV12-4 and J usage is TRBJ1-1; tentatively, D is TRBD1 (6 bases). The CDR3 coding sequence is TGTGCCAGCACAGGACAGTGGAACACTGAAGCTTTCTTT. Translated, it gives CASTGQWNTEAFF.